Below are 18 T cell receptor beta chains sequenced from a single sample in a study of blood T cell repertoires in COVID-19. The method was immunoSEQ multiplex PCR; TCRdb's version includes in-frame clones alone and lacks a portion of them. The sample records around 40,000 clones, 80% to 90% being singletons. Source material: peripheral blood. The receptors here all came from a man aged 60-69 years with active COVID-19.

This chain uses TRBV7-2 with TRBJ1-3; no definite D call. The CDR3 covers 13 residues. The V gene's germline CDR1 is SGHTA and CDR2 FQGNSA. The V gene lost 1 base and the J gene lost 8 bases, with 9 bases spanning the gap. The CDR3 nucleotides read TGTGCCAGCAGCTTAGATGCCGGAGACACCATATATTTT. It translates to CASSLDAGDTIYF.

The chain employs TRBV6-5 and TRBJ1-1; TRBD1 matches 9 bases. From germline, CDR1 is MNHEY and CDR2 SVGAGI. The trim removed 6 bases at V and 0 bases at J, leaving 2 bases unmatched. This CDR3 contains 14 residues. CDR3 protein: CASRNRGLNTEAFF. The CDR3 DNA reads as TGTGCCAGCAGAAACAGGGGGCTGAACACTGAAGCTTTCTTT.

CDR3 nucleotides: TGTGCCAGCAGCTTATCTTCGGATTCACCCCTCCACTTT. Amino acid sequence: CASSLSSDSPLHF. The chain uses TRBV11-1 and TRBJ1-6; no definite D call. Per germline, CDR1 SGHAT and CDR2 FQDESV (reference sequence). With 2 bases removed from V and 8 bases from J, the gap between germline ends came to 7 bases. The CDR3 has 13 amino acids.

The rearrangement joins TRBV16 to TRBJ2-3; 9 positions match TRBD2. This CDR3 has 15 residues. Trimming at V came to 5 bases and at J to 3 bases, leaving 6 bases not matched to a gene. Per germline, CDR1 KGHSY and CDR2 FQNENV. The CDR3, as DNA: TGTGCCAGCAGCTCCCGGCGGGAGGGTACAGATACGCAGTATTTT. It yields the protein CASSSRREGTDTQYF.

The chain recombines TRBV4-2 with TRBJ2-1; 12 bases are shared with TRBD2. The germline V gene encodes CDR1 LGHNA and CDR2 YNFKEQ. V lost 4 bases to trimming and J lost 4 bases; unmatched junction nucleotides: 2. The CDR3 length is 15 residues. The CDR3 region has the DNA TGTGCCAGCAGCCTGACTAGCGGGGGTTACAATGAGCAGTTCTTC. Translated, it gives CASSLTSGGYNEQFF.

This clone showed up just once. The V call is TRBV5-8, the J call TRBJ1-1; D is unclear. Trimming removed 4 bases at V and 1 base at J, with 8 bases between. In germline, CDR1 is SGHTS, CDR2 YDEGEE. This CDR3 contains 13 residues. The DNA of the CDR3 is TGTGCCAGCAGCGCCGACTGGAACACTGAAGCTTTCTTT. This codes for CASSADWNTEAFF.

The chain has TRBV18 and TRBJ2-7; maybe TRBD2 (5 bases). V lost 0 bases and J lost 6, with 9 bases in between. CDR1 is KGHSH and CDR2 is LQKENI in the germline V gene. The CDR3 totals 13 residues. CDR3 residues: CASSPPSSTEQYF. The CDR3 nucleotides read TGTGCCAGCTCACCACCGTCTAGCACCGAGCAGTACTTC.

V is TRBV9 and J is TRBJ2-3; D possibly corresponds to TRBD2 (5 bases). The germline V gene encodes CDR1 SGDLS and CDR2 YYNGEE. The CDR3 extends over 14 amino acids. The V end was cut by 3 bases, the J end by 5 bases, with 13 bases between. CDR3 amino acids: CASSDPGTVDTQYF. The CDR3 DNA is TGTGCCAGCAGCGACCCGGGAACGGTAGATACGCAGTATTTT.

Only a few counts were recorded for this clone. The chain is built from TRBV4-2 and TRBJ2-7, with D perhaps matching TRBD2 (6 bases). This CDR3 region has 13 residues. The V gene's germline CDR1 is LGHNA and CDR2 YNFKEQ. V was cut by 1 base and J by 4 bases, with 8 bases left in between. The DNA for the CDR3 is TGTGCCAGCAGCCAAGCTGCGGGGTACGAGCAGTACTTC. This encodes CASSQAAGYEQYF.

The chain uses TRBV28 and TRBJ2-7; 11 nucleotides line up with TRBD1. The CDR3 covers 15 residues. J lost 5 bases, V lost 6 bases, and 9 bases had no gene match. Germline V gene lookup returns CDR1 MDHEN and CDR2 SYDVKM. CDR3 nucleotide sequence: TGTGCCAGCAGCTCCACGGACAGGGGGCTCCACGAGCAGTACTTC. This codes for CASSSTDRGLHEQYF.

This chain joins TRBV28 and TRBJ1-6, with 7 bases lining up with TRBD1. Trimming cost V 6 bases and J 4 bases; bases outside gene matches: 6. CDR3 length: 15 residues. Germline assignment: CDR1 MDHEN and CDR2 SYDVKM. CDR3 sequence: CASRASGGYNSPLHF. The CDR3 DNA reads as TGTGCCAGCAGAGCCTCAGGGGGGTATAATTCACCCCTCCACTTT.

The table lists this clone with a count of one. This chain's CDR3 is CASSWGQGTDTQYF. The CDR3 DNA is TGTGCCAGCAGCTGGGGACAGGGCACAGATACGCAGTATTTT. This sequence joins TRBV7-2 and TRBJ2-3, with 8 bases fitting TRBD1. CDR1 SGHTA and CDR2 FQGNSA come from the germline V gene. The CDR3 runs 14 residues. J gave up 1 base and V 4 bases, and 1 base lay outside the gene matches.

The chain has TRBV5-1 and TRBJ1-1, with TRBD1 identical over 7 bases. The CDR3 totals 15 residues. V gave up 2 bases and J gave up 6 bases; unmatched junction bases: 10. Germline CDR1 and CDR2: SGHRS and YFSETQ. CDR3 in amino acids: CASSFETGQIPEAFF. The CDR3 region has the DNA TGCGCCAGCAGCTTCGAAACGGGACAGATCCCTGAAGCTTTCTTT.

This chain links TRBV25-1 with TRBJ2-3; 11 bases align to TRBD2. There are 16 residues in the CDR3. V was pared by 8 bases and J by 4 bases, with 11 bases of the junction left unmatched. Germline V gene data show CDR1 as MGHDK and CDR2 as SYGVNS. The CDR3 sequence is CASGKTSGSLADTQYF. The CDR3 DNA reads TGTGCCAGCGGGAAAACTAGCGGGAGTCTCGCAGATACGCAGTATTTT.

V is TRBV10-3 and J is TRBJ1-2, with a weak D call TRBD1 (6 bases). V was shortened by 7 bases and J by 8 bases, with 20 bases between the two germline ends. Germline assignment: CDR1 ENHRY and CDR2 SYGVKD. The CDR3 contains 14 residues. The CDR3 sequence is CAITGGAQVGGYTF. In nucleotides, the CDR3 is TGTGCCATCACGGGGGGGGCGCAGGTCGGAGGCTACACCTTC.

V and J are TRBV20-1 and TRBJ2-1; TRBD2 matches at 16 bases. With V trimmed by 3 bases and J by 7 bases, 12 bases remained unmatched. The CDR3 totals 18 residues. Germline V CDR1 and CDR2: DFQATT, SNEGSKA (reference sequence). The DNA for the CDR3 is TGCAGTGCTAGTGACCCGGGACTAGCGGGAGGGCCTGAAAATGAGCAGTTCTTC. Its translation: CSASDPGLAGGPENEQFF.

The J gene is TRBJ2-3, the V gene TRBV24-1, with 9 bases aligning to TRBD2. CDR3 length: 15 amino acids. Trimming cost V 2 bases and J 7 bases; bases outside gene matches: 6. Germline V gene sequence: CDR1 KGHDR, CDR2 SFDVKD. This CDR3 reads CATSDWGGRAYTQYF. The CDR3 nucleotides are TGTGCCACCAGTGATTGGGGCGGGAGGGCTTATACGCAGTATTTT.

The rearrangement links TRBV2 to TRBJ2-5; perhaps TRBD2 as D (6 bases). The germline V and J ends were trimmed by 7 bases and 4 bases, with 7 bases remaining between them. Germline assignment: CDR1 SNHLY and CDR2 FYNNEI. The CDR3 consists of 11 residues. The CDR3 is CASTEGETQYF. The CDR3 nucleotides are TGTGCCAGCACGGAGGGAGAGACCCAGTACTTC. The full variable domain, its missing parts supplied by reference TRBV2 and TRBJ2-5, is EPEVTQTPSHQVTQMGQEVILRCVPISNHLYFYWYRQILGQKVEFLVSFYNNEISEKSEIFDDQFSVERPDGSNFTLKIRSTKLEDSAMYFCASTEGETQYFGPGTRLLVL.